Listed below are T cell receptor beta chains from one sample, sequenced in a study of cytomegalovirus exposure and HLA in healthy donors. Using immunoSEQ multiplex PCR, the repertoire was profiled, and TCRdb retains in-frame clones only, with some absent. Counted here are 150,000 to 200,000 clones, over 85% occurring once; the ten biggest clones make up 4% to 5%. The sequencing input was PBMCs. These receptors all stem from a man between 18 and 35 years old in good health and CMV-seropositive. The CDR3 runs from the conserved cysteine through the conserved F or W. D genes are given only for firm matches. For some rows the clone size is stated as once, few or many, or as a class when expanded; others skip it.

TRBV28	TRBD1	-	TRBJ2-2	CASSLWRGQGFTGELFF	TGTGCCAGCAGTTTATGGCGGGGACAGGGGTTCACCGGGGAGCTGTTTTTT
TRBV7-8	-	-	TRBJ1-4	CASSFGRVIEKLFF	TGTGCCAGCAGCTTCGGGAGGGTGATTGAAAAACTGTTTTTT
TRBV28	TRBD1	-	TRBJ2-4	CASSTRGSVKNIQYF	TGTGCCAGCAGTACCAGGGGGTCGGTCAAAAACATTCAGTACTTC
TRBV9	-	once	TRBJ2-3	CASSGLGADTQYF	TGTGCCAGCAGCGGACTAGGGGCAGATACGCAGTATTTT
TRBV19	-	once	TRBJ1-1	CASRRTVNTEAFF	TGTGCCAGTAGAAGAACAGTGAACACTGAAGCTTTCTTT
TRBV11-3	TRBD2	once	TRBJ2-1	CASSSGLEISNEQFF	TGTGCCAGCAGCTCCGGACTAGAAATCTCCAATGAGCAGTTCTTC
TRBV19	TRBD1	-	TRBJ1-5	CASTGTVNQPQHF	TGTGCCAGTACCGGGACAGTCAATCAGCCCCAGCATTTT
TRBV7-9	TRBD2	-	TRBJ2-1	CASSLGLAGLYNEQFF	TGTGCCAGCAGCTTAGGGCTAGCGGGACTTTACAATGAGCAGTTCTTC
TRBV4-1	TRBD2	once	TRBJ2-7	CASSQELAGNPREQYF	TGCGCCAGCAGCCAAGAACTAGCGGGAAACCCGCGCGAGCAGTACTTC
TRBV29-1	TRBD2	-	TRBJ2-7	CSVVVTSGAVGSYEQYF	TGCAGCGTTGTAGTGACTAGCGGAGCCGTCGGGTCCTACGAGCAGTACTTC
TRBV29-1	-	-	TRBJ1-2	CSVELGGINVYGYTF	TGCAGCGTTGAGTTAGGAGGGATCAACGTCTATGGCTACACCTTC
TRBV28	-	-	TRBJ2-7	CASSFELVYEQYF	TGTGCCAGCAGTTTTGAACTAGTCTACGAGCAGTACTTC
TRBV2	-	-	TRBJ2-7	CASSLTPLGYEQYF	TGTGCCAGCAGCCTGACACCCCTTGGATACGAGCAGTACTTC
TRBV19	-	-	TRBJ2-7	CASSSRGLVDEQYF	TGTGCCAGTAGTTCAAGGGGCCTTGTGGACGAGCAGTACTTC
TRBV6-6	-	-	TRBJ2-1	CASDTGSYNEQFF	TGTGCCAGCGATACAGGCTCCTACAATGAGCAGTTCTTC
TRBV5-1	-	once	TRBJ2-1	CASTGTAYNEQFF	TGCGCCAGCACGGGTACTGCATACAATGAGCAGTTCTTC
TRBV21-1	-	-	TRBJ1-2	CASSKASYGYTF	TGTGCCAGCAGCAAAGCCAGCTATGGCTACACCTTC
TRBV9	-	-	TRBJ2-3	CASSVLASRLDTQYF	TGTGCCAGCAGCGTACTGGCGAGCAGACTAGATACGCAGTATTTT
TRBV7-9	TRBD1	-	TRBJ1-1	CASSLVNRGGSTEAFF	TGTGCCAGCAGCTTAGTTAACAGGGGTGGTAGCACTGAAGCTTTCTTT
TRBV2	-	-	TRBJ1-1	CASSEADPGTKIEAFF	TGTGCCAGCAGTGAAGCGGATCCCGGGACAAAGATAGAAGCTTTCTTT
TRBV11-3	-	-	TRBJ2-1	CASSLGRTAINEQFF	TGTGCCAGCAGCTTAGGTCGTACAGCCATCAATGAGCAGTTCTTC
TRBV7-9	-	-	TRBJ1-1	CASSHSGGTEAFF	TGTGCCAGCAGCCACTCGGGGGGAACTGAAGCTTTCTTT